The clone carrying this T cell receptor (beta chain) turned up a few times. The data stem from a study of T-cell memory formation after mild COVID-19. The wider study: Most TCR clusters belonged to a single donor.

UMIs and sample barcodes were carried by the TCR alpha and TCR beta cDNA libraries that 5'RACE produced using constant-segment primers. TCRdb used MiXCR to reprocess the 5' RACE reads, holding one entry per CDR3 protein. The sample comprises fewer than 700,000 distinct CDR3 sequences, roughly 20% of which are singletons, and about 8.2% rests with the top ten. The trim removed 6 bases at V and 6 bases at J, leaving 6 bases unmatched. This CDR3 is 13 amino acids long. From germline, CDR1 is SQVTM and CDR2 ANQGSEA. The source is an adult woman who had mild COVID-19 (a few samples of this study predate the infection). Cell type and time point are not known. Source material: PBMCs or a T cell subset sorted from them (not recorded which). J is TRBJ2-7 and V is TRBV29-1, with 12 nucleotides matching TRBD1. The CDR3 here is CSVRRDRGPEQYF. Written as DNA, the CDR3 is TGCAGCGTCCGGAGGGACAGGGGGCCCGAGCAGTACTTC.